The 18 T cell receptor beta chains below all came from one sample that was sequenced in a study of blood T cell repertoires in COVID-19. Measured with immunoSEQ multiplex PCR; TCRdb has only the in-frame clones, and not every one. The sample has roughly 76,000 clones; approximately 90% are singletons. The sequenced sample consisted of PBMCs or T cells enriched from blood (not recorded which). All receptors derive from a woman aged 50 to 60 with acute COVID-19.

This sequence joins TRBV27 and TRBJ1-5; D gene ambiguous. This CDR3 has 13 residues. Germline assignment: CDR1 MNHEY and CDR2 SMNVEV (reference sequence). With 6 bases removed from V and 6 bases from J, the gap between germline ends came to 12 bases. CDR3 DNA sequence: TGTGCCAGCAGCAAAGATCTAGGTCAGCCCCAGCATTTT. This gives the protein CASSKDLGQPQHF.

V and J are TRBV27 and TRBJ2-2, with 8 bases matching TRBD1. The germline CDR1 and CDR2 sequences are MNHEY and SMNVEV (reference sequence). With 6 bases clipped from V and 5 bases from J, the junction kept 2 bases outside the gene matches. The CDR3 has 13 residues. The CDR3 here is CASRDRATGELFF. In DNA, the CDR3 is TGTGCCAGCAGGGACAGGGCTACCGGGGAGCTGTTTTTT.

This chain uses TRBV5-1 with TRBJ2-3, with 9 bases that match TRBD1. V lost 3 bases and J lost 0; bases outside the gene matches: 5. Per the germline V gene, CDR1 is SGHRS and CDR2 is YFSETQ. CDR3 length: 16 residues. CDR3 residues: CASSSQGARSTDTQYF. The CDR3 DNA sequence: TGCGCCAGCAGCTCACAGGGGGCTCGGAGCACAGATACGCAGTATTTT.

The chain is built from TRBV18 and TRBJ1-1; no firm D call. V lost 3 bases, J lost 3 bases, and 17 bases lay in between. Germline CDR1 is KGHSH and CDR2 is LQKENI. This CDR3 is 16 amino acids long. The CDR3, as DNA: TGTGCCAGCTCACCCCCGGGTCTCCCTAAGGACACTGAAGCTTTCTTT. Translated: CASSPPGLPKDTEAFF. Full variable domain (rest looked up from reference TRBV18 and TRBJ1-1): NAGVMQNPRHLVRRRGQEARLRCSPMKGHSHVYWYRQLPEEGLKFMVYLQKENIIDESGMPKERFSAEFPKEGPSILRIQQVVRGDSAAYFCASSPPGLPKDTEAFFGQGTRLTVV.

V usage is TRBV6-5 and J usage is TRBJ1-2; D is possibly TRBD1 (6 bases). The CDR3 contains 14 residues. CDR1 is MNHEY, CDR2 SVGAGI, per germline. The V gene lost 6 bases and the J gene lost 4 bases, with 15 bases spanning the gap. The CDR3 protein is CASSQTGFGYGYTF. For the CDR3, the DNA is TGTGCCAGCAGCCAAACAGGGTTTGGCTATGGCTACACCTTC.

The chain's CDR3 is CAIRLQGGITEAFF. As DNA, the CDR3 is TGTGCCATCAGGTTACAGGGAGGGATCACTGAAGCTTTCTTT. This chain joins TRBV10-3 and TRBJ1-1; D might be TRBD1 (6 bases). The CDR3 has 14 residues. Germline lookup yields CDR1 ENHRY and CDR2 SYGVKD. V dropped 6 bases and J dropped 4 bases, with 15 bases sitting between them.

This sequence joins TRBV15 and TRBJ2-7; 7 bases are a match to TRBD1. After removal of 1 base from V and 0 bases from J, the junction contained 0 bases not matched to a gene. The CDR3 has 14 residues. Germline V gene sequence: CDR1 LNHNV, CDR2 YYDKDF (reference sequence). DNA for the CDR3: TGTGCCACCAGCAGAGGGGACAGCTCCTACGAGCAGTACTTC. Its protein is CATSRGDSSYEQYF.

V is TRBV19 and J is TRBJ2-2; a weak D match, TRBD2 (5 bases). Trimming took 5 bases from V and 3 from J, leaving 13 bases between them. Germline CDR1 reads LNHDA; CDR2 reads SQIVND (reference sequence). This CDR3 contains 15 residues. The CDR3 is CASSPLEEDTGELFF. The DNA of the CDR3 is TGTGCCAGTAGTCCCCTGGAGGAAGACACCGGGGAGCTGTTTTTT.

This clone was seen only once. The chain links TRBV6-5 to TRBJ2-7, with 7 bases lining up with TRBD1. CDR1 is MNHEY and CDR2 is SVGAGI in the germline V gene. This CDR3 contains 13 residues. The J segment lost 0 bases and the V segment lost 7 bases, leaving 3 bases of the junction unmatched. The CDR3 coding sequence is TGTGCCAGCAAGGGACAGCCCTCCTACGAGCAGTACTTC. This codes for CASKGQPSYEQYF.

The genes are TRBV7-8 and TRBJ2-7; D might be TRBD2 (6 bases). This CDR3 comprises 14 residues. Trimming took off 3 bases at V and 6 bases at J, with 15 bases between the two ends. In germline, CDR1 is SGHVS, CDR2 FQNEAQ. CDR3 sequence (DNA): TGTGCCAGCAGCTTGGTAGCGGCCTCTCGCGAGCAGTACTTC. Translating it yields CASSLVAASREQYF.

The rearrangement joins TRBV5-1 to TRBJ2-1; 13 nucleotides line up with TRBD2. The germline gives CDR1 SGHRS, CDR2 YFSETQ. V lost 0 bases, J lost 1 base, and 1 base stayed unmatched. This CDR3 has 17 residues. The chain's CDR3 is CASSLGTSGSSYNEQFF. The CDR3 DNA reads as TGCGCCAGCAGCTTGGGGACTAGCGGGAGTTCCTACAATGAGCAGTTCTTC.

V usage is TRBV13 and J usage is TRBJ1-5; the D gene is possibly TRBD1 (6 bases). CDR1 is PRHDT, CDR2 FYEKMQ, per germline (reference sequence). Between the trimmed V and J ends, which lost 3 bases and 0 bases, there was a span of 12 bases. The CDR3 is 16 amino acids. DNA of the CDR3: TGTGCCAGCAGCTTCGGACAGATAAATAGCAATCAGCCCCAGCATTTT. Its translation is CASSFGQINSNQPQHF. Looking up the rest from reference TRBV13 and TRBJ1-5 gives the full variable domain: AAGVIQSPRHLIKEKRETATLKCYPIPRHDTVYWYQQGPGQDPQFLISFYEKMQSDKGSIPDRFSAQQFSDYHSELNMSSLELGDSALYFCASSFGQINSNQPQHFGDGTRLSIL.

The V and J genes are TRBV3-1 (or the pseudogene TRBV3-2) and TRBJ1-1; tentatively, D is TRBD1 (6 bases). Between the trimmed V and J ends, which lost 3 bases and 4 bases, there was a span of 9 bases. Germline CDR1 LGHDT, CDR2 YNNKEL (reference sequence). CDR3 length equals 13 residues. The CDR3 DNA is TGTGCCAGCAGCCACGAAGGGGGCACTGAAGCTTTCTTT. Translating it yields CASSHEGGTEAFF.

The chain recombines TRBV7-9 with TRBJ1-6; TRBD1 agrees at 10 bases. Looked up from germline, CDR1 is SEHNR and CDR2 is FQNEAQ (reference sequence). The V segment lost 1 base and the J segment 4 bases; nucleotides outside the gene matches: 1. The length of the CDR3 is 16 residues. Written as DNA, the CDR3 is TGTGCCAGCAGCTTAGGGGACAGGGGTTATAATTCACCCCTCCACTTT. This gives the protein CASSLGDRGYNSPLHF. The full variable domain, completed using reference TRBV7-9 and TRBJ1-6, is DTGVSQNPRHKITKRGQNVTFRCDPISEHNRLYWYRQTLGQGPEFLTYFQNEAQLEKSRLLSDRFSAERPKGSFSTLEIQRTEQGDSAMYLCASSLGDRGYNSPLHFGNGTRLTVT.

The chain uses TRBV5-8 and TRBJ2-7, with D tentatively TRBD2 (5 bases). The germline V gene has CDR1 SGHTS and CDR2 YDEGEE. The CDR3 length is 12 residues. Deletions cut 5 bases from V and 2 bases from J, with 8 bases between. Here the CDR3 reads CASRRGTYEQYF. DNA of the CDR3: TGTGCCAGCAGAAGAGGGACCTACGAGCAGTACTTC.

The J gene is TRBJ2-3, the V gene TRBV5-8, with TRBD2 matching 14 bases. V was pared by 6 bases and J by 4 bases, with 13 bases of the junction left unmatched. The CDR3 is 18 amino acids. In germline, CDR1 is SGHTS, CDR2 YDEGEE. The CDR3 sequence: CASITRGGLAGVSDTQYF. In DNA form, the CDR3 reads TGTGCCAGCATAACTCGCGGGGGACTAGCGGGAGTATCAGATACGCAGTATTTT.

A single count supports this clone. This chain links TRBV27 with TRBJ2-2; 12 positions match TRBD1. After removal of 3 bases from V and 7 bases from J, the junction contained 6 bases not matched to a gene. The CDR3 covers 16 residues. CDR1 MNHEY and CDR2 SMNVEV come from the germline V gene (reference sequence). CDR3 sequence reads: CASSFSGTGGHGELFF. CDR3 DNA sequence: TGTGCCAGCAGTTTCTCCGGGACAGGGGGCCACGGGGAGCTGTTTTTT.

The chain carries TRBV28 and TRBJ1-1; 8 bases match TRBD1. This CDR3 comprises 16 residues. After removal of 8 bases from V and 0 bases from J, the junction contained 11 bases not matched to a gene. In germline, CDR1 is MDHEN, CDR2 SYDVKM. CDR3: CASPRDRSPMNTEAFF. CDR3 DNA: TGTGCCAGCCCCCGGGACAGGAGTCCCATGAACACTGAAGCTTTCTTT.